This T cell receptor beta chain was sequenced for a study of blood T cell repertoires in COVID-19. Overall study context: T cells, B-cell-depleted T cells, or PBMCs supplied cDNA or gDNA.

A word on this clone: Other DNA sequences in the sample encode the same CDR3.

Here immunoSEQ multiplex PCR was the method, and the copy in TCRdb shows in-frame clones only, minus some. Here the sample spans fewer than 250,000 clones, 75% to 85% being singletons. Germline CDR1 SGHTA, CDR2 FQGNSA. V gave up 5 bases and J gave up 2 bases; unmatched junction bases: 5. The CDR3 has 14 residues. This receptor was obtained from a woman in her 70s with acute or convalescent COVID-19. The V call is TRBV7-2, the J call TRBJ1-2; 7 positions match TRBD1. The sample consisted of peripheral blood. The CDR3 sequence is CASSPDRVNYGYTF. The CDR3 nucleotides are TGTGCCAGCAGCCCTGACAGGGTAAACTATGGCTACACCTTC.